Listed below are T cell receptor beta chains from one sample, sequenced in a study of shared clonotypes between healthy human individuals. Clones were read by immunoSEQ multiplex PCR, and TCRdb kept only the in-frame ones, dropping some. This table has 2 million to 2.5 million clones, approximately 95% appearing once. What was sequenced was naive CD4+ T cells sorted from blood. The receptors were sampled from a man aged 18 to 29 in good health. CDR3s include the opening cysteine and the closing phenylalanine or tryptophan. Each record gives: V gene, J gene, CDR3 protein.

v_call: TRBV6-5; j_call: TRBJ2-7; cdr3_aa: CASSYSGATPAYEQYF
v_call: TRBV9; j_call: TRBJ1-1; cdr3_aa: CASSVAGFRDTEAFF
v_call: TRBV27; j_call: TRBJ2-2; cdr3_aa: CASSQQGSTGELFF
v_call: TRBV4-3; j_call: TRBJ1-2; cdr3_aa: CASSQAEGYGYTF
v_call: TRBV4-1; j_call: TRBJ2-7; cdr3_aa: CASSHIPLGKSYEQYF
v_call: TRBV28; j_call: TRBJ2-3; cdr3_aa: CASSFGTGYTDTQYF
v_call: TRBV7-2; j_call: TRBJ2-7; cdr3_aa: CASSRALTPDEQYF
v_call: TRBV30; j_call: TRBJ1-4; cdr3_aa: CAWSVGGAGEKLFF
v_call: TRBV27; j_call: TRBJ1-2; cdr3_aa: CASSSTRVGGYGYTF
v_call: TRBV30; j_call: TRBJ1-2; cdr3_aa: CAWSPGAGYTF
v_call: TRBV5-6; j_call: TRBJ1-5; cdr3_aa: CASSPGLDQPQHF
v_call: TRBV6-1; j_call: TRBJ2-3; cdr3_aa: CASSWGSLTDTQYF
v_call: TRBV29-1; j_call: TRBJ2-7; cdr3_aa: CSVRAGSSYEQYF
v_call: TRBV7-8; j_call: TRBJ2-7; cdr3_aa: CASSLEALGNYEQYF
v_call: TRBV18; j_call: TRBJ2-3; cdr3_aa: CASSPSRPGGKDTQYF
v_call: TRBV14; j_call: TRBJ1-1; cdr3_aa: CASSQGQGKAFF
v_call: TRBV19; j_call: TRBJ2-7; cdr3_aa: CASRPVPGQASEQYF
v_call: TRBV5-4; j_call: TRBJ1-2; cdr3_aa: CASSARQSGYGYTF
v_call: TRBV4-3; j_call: TRBJ2-3; cdr3_aa: CASRPRDRGTDTQYF
v_call: TRBV4-3; j_call: TRBJ2-2; cdr3_aa: CASSREANTGELFF
v_call: TRBV27; j_call: TRBJ2-7; cdr3_aa: CASSLEGRGEQYF
v_call: TRBV5-1; j_call: TRBJ1-5; cdr3_aa: CASSLGIGEPQHF
v_call: TRBV30; j_call: TRBJ2-7; cdr3_aa: CAWSIGWGGEQYF
v_call: TRBV10-3; j_call: TRBJ2-4; cdr3_aa: CAIKGEGLNIQYF